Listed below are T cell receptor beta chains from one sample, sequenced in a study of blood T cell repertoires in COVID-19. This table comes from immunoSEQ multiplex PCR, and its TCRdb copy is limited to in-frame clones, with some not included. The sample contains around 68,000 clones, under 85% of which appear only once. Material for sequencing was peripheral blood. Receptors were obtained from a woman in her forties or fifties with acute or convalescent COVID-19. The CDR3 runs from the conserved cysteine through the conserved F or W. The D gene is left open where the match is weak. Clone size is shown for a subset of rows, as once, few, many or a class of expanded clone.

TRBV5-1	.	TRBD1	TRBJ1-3	CASSKGQRGNTIYF	TGCGCCAGCAGCAAGGGACAGCGAGGAAACACCATATATTTT
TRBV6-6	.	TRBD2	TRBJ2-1	CASSYRLAGDNEQFF	TGTGCCAGCAGTTACCGACTAGCGGGCGACAATGAGCAGTTCTTC
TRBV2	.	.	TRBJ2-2	CASRRDRANTGELFF	TGTGCCAGCAGGCGGGACCGCGCGAACACCGGGGAGCTGTTTTTT
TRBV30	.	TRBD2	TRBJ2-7	CAWMGKTGTSGYEQYF	TGTGCCTGGATGGGTAAAACAGGGACTAGCGGATACGAGCAGTACTTC
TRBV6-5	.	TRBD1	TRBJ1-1	CASRKTGDWTEAFF	TGTGCCAGCAGAAAAACAGGGGATTGGACTGAAGCTTTCTTT
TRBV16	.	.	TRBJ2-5	CASSQSGDGQGRQETQYF	TGTGCCAGCAGCCAATCGGGTGATGGACAAGGCAGGCAAGAGACCCAGTACTTC
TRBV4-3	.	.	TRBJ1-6	CASSQRPPDRNYNSPLHF	TGCGCCAGCAGCCAACGCCCTCCCGACAGAAACTATAATTCACCCCTCCACTTT
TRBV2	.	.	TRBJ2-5	CASSEEGRQTQYF	TGTGCCAGCAGTGAGGAGGGCCGTCAGACCCAGTACTTC
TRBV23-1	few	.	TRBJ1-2	CASGHRDITNYGYTF	TGCGCCAGCGGACATCGGGACATTACTAACTATGGCTACACCTTC
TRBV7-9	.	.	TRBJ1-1	CASSPRGTEAFF	TGTGCCAGCAGCCCCCGGGGTACTGAAGCTTTCTTT
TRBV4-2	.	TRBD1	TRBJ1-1	CASSPRTGYNTEAFF	TGTGCCAGCAGCCCTCGGACAGGATACAACACTGAAGCTTTCTTT
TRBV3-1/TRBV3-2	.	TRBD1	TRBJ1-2	CASSHGQGSYGYTF	TGTGCCAGCAGCCACGGACAGGGCTCCTATGGCTACACCTTC
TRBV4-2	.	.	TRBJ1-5	CASSQYGPGDNQPQHF	TGTGCCAGCAGCCAATATGGGCCAGGGGATAATCAGCCCCAGCATTTT
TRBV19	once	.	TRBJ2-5	CASSIWGGTQYF	TGTGCCAGTAGTATTTGGGGCGGTACCCAGTACTTC
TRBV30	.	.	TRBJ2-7	CAWSVGITRDEQYF	TGTGCCTGGAGTGTAGGTATTACTAGAGACGAGCAGTACTTC
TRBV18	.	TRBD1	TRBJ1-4	CASSPRRQGGATNEKLFF	TGTGCCAGCTCACCTCGCCGACAGGGGGGAGCAACTAATGAAAAACTGTTTTTT
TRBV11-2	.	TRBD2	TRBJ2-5	CASSLGSSGGLETQYF	TGTGCCAGCAGCTTAGGTAGTAGCGGGGGGCTGGAGACCCAGTACTTC
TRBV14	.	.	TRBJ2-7	CASSQVSEQYF	TGTGCCAGCAGCCAAGTATCCGAGCAGTACTTC
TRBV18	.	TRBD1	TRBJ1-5	CASSPAGGFNQPQHF	TGTGCCAGCTCACCGGCAGGGGGCTTCAATCAGCCCCAGCATTTT
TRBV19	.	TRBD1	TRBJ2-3	CASSLQGAYTQYF	TGTGCCAGTAGTCTCCAGGGGGCTTATACGCAGTATTTT
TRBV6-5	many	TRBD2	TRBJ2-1	CASRPLGGGDEQFF	TGTGCCAGCAGGCCCCTGGGGGGAGGGGATGAGCAGTTCTTC
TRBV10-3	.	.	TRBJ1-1	CAISVQGNTEAFF	TGTGCCATCAGTGTACAGGGCAACACTGAAGCTTTCTTT
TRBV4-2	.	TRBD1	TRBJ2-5	CASSGQGAVQETQYF	TGTGCCAGCAGCGGGCAGGGGGCAGTCCAAGAGACCCAGTACTTC
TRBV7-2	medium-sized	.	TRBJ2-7	CASSLERTGGEQYF	TGTGCCAGCAGCTTAGAACGGACCGGGGGCGAGCAGTACTTC
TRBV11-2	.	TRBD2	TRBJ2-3	CASKTSGGDTQYF	TGTGCCAGCAAGACTAGCGGGGGGGATACGCAGTATTTT
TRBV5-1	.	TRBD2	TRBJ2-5	CASSWGTTNGQETQYF	TGCGCCAGCAGCTGGGGGACTACGAATGGCCAAGAGACCCAGTACTTC
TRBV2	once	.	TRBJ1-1	CASSDLGQKNTEAFF	TGTGCCAGCAGTGACCTAGGACAGAAGAACACTGAAGCTTTCTTT
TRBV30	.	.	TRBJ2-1	CAWSVFSGVGDEQFF	TGTGCCTGGAGTGTCTTCTCGGGGGTAGGGGATGAGCAGTTCTTC
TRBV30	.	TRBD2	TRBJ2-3	CAWSGLAGITDTQYF	TGTGCCTGGAGTGGACTAGCGGGAATCACAGATACGCAGTATTTT
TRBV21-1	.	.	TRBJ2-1	CASSLGTRGYNEQFF	TGTGCCAGCAGCCTTGGGACTCGGGGGTACAATGAGCAGTTCTTC
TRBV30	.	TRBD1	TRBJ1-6	CAWSIRDRANSPLHF	TGTGCCTGGAGTATCCGGGACAGGGCGAATTCACCCCTCCACTTT
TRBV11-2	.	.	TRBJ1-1	CASSRSRATEAFF	TGTGCCAGCAGCCGAAGCAGGGCCACTGAAGCTTTCTTT
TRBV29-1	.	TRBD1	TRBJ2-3	CSVVGTGGPDTQYF	TGCAGCGTTGTGGGGACAGGGGGCCCAGATACGCAGTATTTT
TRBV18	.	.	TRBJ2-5	CASSLISAQETQYF	TGTGCCAGCTCACTAATTAGCGCGCAAGAGACCCAGTACTTC
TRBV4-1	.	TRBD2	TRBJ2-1	CASSQGTAGGYNEQFF	TGCGCCAGCAGCCAGGGTACCGCGGGGGGCTACAATGAGCAGTTCTTC
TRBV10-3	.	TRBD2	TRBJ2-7	CAISGSPGLAGRSPGGQYF	TGTGCCATCAGTGGTTCTCCGGGACTAGCGGGCCGATCGCCTGGCGGGCAGTACTTC
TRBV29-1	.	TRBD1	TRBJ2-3	CSVVGRGDTQYF	TGCAGCGTTGTGGGCAGGGGGGATACGCAGTATTTT
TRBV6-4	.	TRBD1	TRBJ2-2	CASRPPRGQGALNTGELFF	TGTGCCAGCAGACCCCCACGGGGACAGGGGGCCTTGAACACCGGGGAGCTGTTTTTT
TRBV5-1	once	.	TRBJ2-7	CASSLDGTRKDEDF	TGCGCCAGCAGCTTGGATGGGACTCGGAAAGACGAGGACTTC
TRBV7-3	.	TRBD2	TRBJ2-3	CASSLTTGGVDTQYF	TGTGCCAGCAGCTTAACTACGGGAGGGGTAGATACGCAGTATTTT
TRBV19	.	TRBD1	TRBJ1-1	CASWDRVMNTEAFF	TGTGCCAGCTGGGACAGGGTGATGAACACTGAAGCTTTCTTT
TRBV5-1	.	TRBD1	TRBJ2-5	CASSFPDRVETQYF	TGCGCCAGCAGCTTCCCCGACAGGGTAGAGACCCAGTACTTC